What follows are 9 T cell receptor beta chains derived from one specimen sequenced in a study of T cells in Graves' hyperthyroidism and ophthalmopathy. Amplification targeted TCR beta CDR3 regions from RNA transcripts. TCR CDR3 underwent first-round RT-PCR with the HTBI primer set. MiXCR, applied by TCRdb to the multiplex PCR reads, yields one record per CDR3 protein. The data contain around 300,000 distinct CDR3 sequences, roughly 22% of them singletons. The sample was blood. The source of these receptors is a man between 25 and 39 years old with Graves' ophthalmopathy.

This clonotype was picked up many times. This rearrangement joins TRBV3-1 to TRBJ2-5; 8 positions agree with TRBD2. J lost 1 base, V lost 4 bases, and 2 bases had no gene match. The CDR3 runs to 14 residues. CDR1 is LGHDT and CDR2 is YNNKEL in the germline V gene (reference sequence). CDR3 loop: CASSPTSGQETQYF. Here the CDR3 DNA reads TGTGCCAGCAGCCCTACTAGCGGCCAAGAGACCCAGTACTTC.

J is TRBJ1-2 and V is TRBV28; tentatively, D is TRBD1 (6 bases). CDR3 size: 14 residues. Trimming shortened V by 3 bases and J by 8 bases, and 16 bases separated the two germline ends. In germline, CDR1 is MDHEN, CDR2 SYDVKM. The CDR3 sequence: CASSFRYRVKGYTF. CDR3 DNA sequence: TGTGCCAGCAGTTTTAGGTACAGGGTCAAAGGCTACACCTTC.

Only a few counts were recorded for this clonotype. The chain is built from TRBV11-2 and TRBJ2-5, with a weak D call TRBD2 (6 bases). The CDR3 is made up of 15 amino acids. CDR1 is SGHAT, CDR2 FQNNGV, per germline. The V end was cut by 5 bases, the J end by 1 base, with 14 bases between. The CDR3 loop is CASSNRLGGQETQYF. CDR3 in DNA: TGTGCCAGCAGCAATAGACTAGGTGGCCAAGAGACCCAGTACTTC.

The sample holds many counts of this clonotype. This sequence joins TRBV11-3 and TRBJ1-1; D gene unclear. CDR1 and CDR2 (germline): SGHNT, YENEEA. The CDR3 covers 14 residues. The V and J ends lost 5 bases and 5 bases respectively, with 15 bases between them. This chain's CDR3 is CASSPSGPDTEAFF. Here the CDR3 DNA reads TGTGCCAGCAGCCCATCGGGCCCCGATACTGAAGCTTTCTTT.

This clonotype was seen a handful of times. An end of the junction differs from the germline gene, which may be a read error. DNA for the CDR3: TGTGCTAGCAGCCAACCCCGTGGACCGGGCACTTCCACAGATACGCGGTATTTT. This codes for CASSQPRGPGTSTDTRYF. This sequence joins TRBV7-7 and TRBJ2-3; D ambiguous. Germline values: CDR1 SSHAT, CDR2 FNYEAQ (reference sequence). The CDR3 is 18 amino acids. Filled out from reference TRBV7-7 and TRBJ2-3, the complete variable domain reads GAGVSQSPRYKVTKRGQDVTLRCDPISSHATLYWYQQALGQGPEFLTYFNYEAQPDKSGLPSDRFSAERPEGSISTLTIQRTEQRDSAMYRCASSQPRGPGTSTDTRYFGPGTRLTVL.

The gene calls are TRBV19 and TRBJ1-5; D not resolved. V was pared by 6 bases and J by 0 bases, with 6 bases between. The germline V gene encodes CDR1 LNHDA and CDR2 SQIVND (reference sequence). This CDR3 region has 13 residues. As DNA, the CDR3 is TGTGCCAGTAGCACCGATAGCAATCAGCCCCAGCATTTT. It encodes CASSTDSNQPQHF.

The chain has TRBV29-1 and TRBJ1-1; D is possibly TRBD1 (5 bases). Trimming shortened V by 5 bases and J by 6 bases, and 22 bases separated the two germline ends. The CDR3 extends over 15 amino acids. The V gene's germline CDR1 is SQVTM and CDR2 ANQGSEA. CDR3 nucleotide sequence: TGCAGCGTTACGTACCCCTCCAGGGTTGGGGCTGAAGCTTTCTTT. Residues: CSVTYPSRVGAEAFF.

In this sample, this clonotype turned up a few times. V gene TRBV20-1 combines with J gene TRBJ1-2, with no clear D. The CDR3 is 13 amino acids. Trimming cost V 4 bases and J 6 bases, with 15 bases left between them. Germline values: CDR1 DFQATT, CDR2 SNEGSKA (reference sequence). The CDR3 protein is CSATPEGYDGYTF. The CDR3 DNA reads TGCAGTGCTACACCCGAAGGGTACGATGGCTACACCTTC.

The chain couples TRBV7-2 to TRBJ2-7, with 8 bases aligning to TRBD1. Germline lookup yields CDR1 SGHTA and CDR2 FQGNSA. The CDR3 sequence is 16 residues long. The V and J ends lost 2 bases and 6 bases, in that order; junction bases with no gene match: 12. CDR3 sequence reads: CASSLWKGTGNSEQYF. As DNA, the CDR3 is TGTGCCAGCAGCTTATGGAAAGGGACAGGTAATTCCGAGCAGTACTTC.